The rows below give T cell receptor beta chains drawn from one sample of a study of cytomegalovirus exposure and HLA in healthy donors. Produced via immunoSEQ multiplex PCR; TCRdb's table is partial and in-frame only. Of 150,000 to 200,000 clones listed, more than 75% are singletons. Sequencing was done on a sample of PBMCs. These receptors all stem from a woman aged 18-29 years in good health and CMV-seronegative. Both conserved end residues are part of each CDR3. A D gene is named only where the DNA matches it firmly. Some rows mark clone size as missing; the rest say once, few, many or name a class of expanded clone.

clone_size j_call v_call d_call cdr3_nt cdr3_aa
few TRBJ1-1 TRBV7-9 - TGTGCCAGCAGCTCTTTGACAGACCTGAACACTGAAGCTTTCTTT CASSSLTDLNTEAFF
- TRBJ1-2 TRBV6-5 TRBD1 TGTGCCAGCAGTTACTCGTGGGACAGGGAATTCTATGGCTACACCTTC CASSYSWDREFYGYTF
- TRBJ2-7 TRBV6-1 - TGTGCCAGCAGTGAATTCAGGGGCTACGAGCAGTACTTC CASSEFRGYEQYF
once TRBJ2-3 TRBV7-2 TRBD2 TGTGCCAGCAGCACCCCAGCGGGAGGGGGAGATACGCAGTATTTT CASSTPAGGGDTQYF
- TRBJ1-2 TRBV5-1 TRBD1 TGCGCCAGCAGCCCACGACAGGGGGAATACTATGGCTACACCTTC CASSPRQGEYYGYTF
- TRBJ1-5 TRBV5-8 TRBD1 TGTGCCAGCAGCTTCTACACCGGGACAGCCGTCGGCAAGCATTTT CASSFYTGTAVGKHF
- TRBJ2-1 TRBV7-8 TRBD1 TGTGCCAGCAGCTTAGTCGACAGGGGTGATGAGCAGTTCTTC CASSLVDRGDEQFF
once TRBJ2-5 TRBV6-1 TRBD2 TGTGCCAGCAGTGTTGGGACTAGCTCCGGGGAGACCCAGTACTTC CASSVGTSSGETQYF
- TRBJ1-1 TRBV2 - TGTGCCAGCCTCTTAAACCCTGGAGGCACTGAAGCTTTCTTT CASLLNPGGTEAFF
- TRBJ1-3 TRBV7-6 TRBD1 TGTGCCAGCAGCTGGGGACAGGCCCGCTCTGGAAACACCATATATTTT CASSWGQARSGNTIYF
few TRBJ2-7 TRBV5-1 - TGCGCCAGCAGCTTGGGGGACCCGGGACTCCTTCGCGAGCAGTACTTC CASSLGDPGLLREQYF
- TRBJ1-2 TRBV9 - TGTGCCAGCAGCTCCTCCCGCGGGCAGATCTATGGCTACACCTTC CASSSSRGQIYGYTF
- TRBJ1-2 TRBV5-1 - TGCGCCAGCAGCTTGGCCGGCAGTTCCGGGGGTGGCTACACCTTC CASSLAGSSGGGYTF
- TRBJ2-7 TRBV5-1 TRBD2 TGCGCCAGCAGCTTGGCCGGGACTAGCTACGAGCAGTACTTC CASSLAGTSYEQYF
- TRBJ2-1 TRBV29-1 TRBD1 TGCAGCGTCGAGTGGGACAGGGGTTACAATGAGCAGTTCTTC CSVEWDRGYNEQFF
- TRBJ1-1 TRBV25-1 - TGTGCCAGCAGTGAACCGGGCGGGGGGAACACTGAAGCTTTCTTT CASSEPGGGNTEAFF
- TRBJ2-5 TRBV4-1 TRBD2 TGCGCCAGCAGCCAAGTGTACCATCGTCCGGGGGGAGAGACCCAGTACTTC CASSQVYHRPGGETQYF
- TRBJ1-2 TRBV7-3 - TGTGCCAGCAGCTCCCTAGGCGGTGGCAGTGGCTACACCTTC CASSSLGGGSGYTF
once TRBJ2-1 TRBV6-4 - TGTGCCAGCAGTGCTGTCGGGGAGCTCAATGAGCAGTTCTTC CASSAVGELNEQFF